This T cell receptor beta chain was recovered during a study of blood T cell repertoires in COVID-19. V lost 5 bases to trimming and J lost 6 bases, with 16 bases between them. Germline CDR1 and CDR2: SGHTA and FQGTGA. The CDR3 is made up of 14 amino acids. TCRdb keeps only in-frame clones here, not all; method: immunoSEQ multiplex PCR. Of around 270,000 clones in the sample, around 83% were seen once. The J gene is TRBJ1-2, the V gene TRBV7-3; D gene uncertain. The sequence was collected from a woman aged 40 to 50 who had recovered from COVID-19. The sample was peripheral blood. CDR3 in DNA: TGTGCCAGCAGCCCCCTTGCACGCGAGGATGGCTACACCTTC. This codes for CASSPLAREDGYTF.